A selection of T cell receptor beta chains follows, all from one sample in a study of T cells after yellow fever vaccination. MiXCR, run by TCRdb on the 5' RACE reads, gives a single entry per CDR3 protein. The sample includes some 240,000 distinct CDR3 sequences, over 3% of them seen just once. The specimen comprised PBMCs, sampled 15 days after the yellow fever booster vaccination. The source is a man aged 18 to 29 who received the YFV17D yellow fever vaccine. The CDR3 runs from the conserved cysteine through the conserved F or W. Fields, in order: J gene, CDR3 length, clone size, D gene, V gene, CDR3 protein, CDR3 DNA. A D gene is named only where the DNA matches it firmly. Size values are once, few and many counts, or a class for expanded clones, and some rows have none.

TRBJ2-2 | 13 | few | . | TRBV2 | CASSEQGTGELFF | TGTGCCAGCAGTGAACAGGGCACCGGGGAGCTGTTTTTT
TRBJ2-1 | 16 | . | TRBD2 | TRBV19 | CASSRKRGGQENEQFF | TGTGCCAGTAGTAGAAAGCGGGGGGGCCAAGAAAATGAGCAGTTCTTC
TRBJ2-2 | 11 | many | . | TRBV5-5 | CASREGGELFF | TGTGCCAGCAGAGAAGGCGGGGAGCTGTTTTTT
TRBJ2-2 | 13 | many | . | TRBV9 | CASSVGGTGELFF | TGTGCCAGCAGCGTAGGGGGCACCGGGGAGCTGTTTTTT
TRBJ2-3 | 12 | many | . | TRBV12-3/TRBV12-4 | CASSLNKDTQYF | TGTGCCAGCAGTTTAAATAAAGATACGCAGTATTTT
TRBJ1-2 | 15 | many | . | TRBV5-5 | CASSLSPGAGYGYTF | TGTGCCAGCAGCTTGTCTCCGGGGGCAGGCTATGGCTACACCTTC
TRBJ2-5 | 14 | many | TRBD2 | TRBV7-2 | CASSGGGSQETQYF | TGTGCCAGCAGCGGCGGGGGGTCCCAAGAGACCCAGTACTTC
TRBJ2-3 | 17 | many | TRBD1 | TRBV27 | CASSTPTGRPNTDTQYF | TGTGCCAGCAGCACCCCGACAGGGCGCCCTAACACAGATACGCAGTATTTT
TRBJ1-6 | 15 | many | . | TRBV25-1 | CASSEYSVYNSPLHF | TGTGCCAGCAGTGAATATTCGGTGTATAATTCACCCCTCCACTTT
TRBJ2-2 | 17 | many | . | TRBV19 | CASSTLLTGATTGELFF | TGTGCCAGTAGTACCCTATTAACCGGGGCCACCACCGGGGAGCTGTTTTTT
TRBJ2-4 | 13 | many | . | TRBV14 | CASSDWTGNIQYF | TGTGCCAGCAGCGATTGGACGGGAAACATTCAGTACTTC
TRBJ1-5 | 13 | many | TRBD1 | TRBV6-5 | CASSYGRTGGQHF | TGTGCCAGCAGTTACGGTCGGACAGGCGGCCAGCATTTT
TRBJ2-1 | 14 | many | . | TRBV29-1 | CSVNYLAIGNEQFF | TGCAGCGTTAATTATCTAGCGATAGGCAATGAGCAGTTCTTC
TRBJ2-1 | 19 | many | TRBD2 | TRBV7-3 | CASSLKASVLTSGGNEQFF | TGTGCCAGCAGCTTAAAGGCTAGCGTGTTGACTAGCGGGGGGAATGAGCAGTTCTTC
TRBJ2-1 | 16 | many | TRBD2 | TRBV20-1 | CSASWPSGGTLGEQFF | TGCAGTGCTAGTTGGCCCAGCGGGGGGACCCTCGGTGAGCAGTTCTTC
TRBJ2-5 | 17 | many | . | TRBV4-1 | CASSQGYLGTTQETQYF | TGCGCCAGCAGCCAAGGGTATCTCGGGACCACACAAGAGACCCAGTACTTC
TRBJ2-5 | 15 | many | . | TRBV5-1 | CASSLVPGYQETQYF | TGCGCCAGCAGCTTGGTTCCAGGGTACCAAGAGACCCAGTACTTC
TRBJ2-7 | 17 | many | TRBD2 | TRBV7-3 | CASSPGLAGGTGREQYF | TGTGCCAGCAGCCCGGGACTAGCGGGGGGTACTGGGCGCGAGCAGTACTTC
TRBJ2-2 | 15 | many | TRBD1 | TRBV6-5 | CASSFPTGGGGELFF | TGTGCCAGCAGTTTCCCGACAGGGGGAGGCGGGGAGCTGTTTTTT
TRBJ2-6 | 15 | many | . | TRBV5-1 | CASSFRAGGANVLTF | TGCGCCAGCAGCTTTAGGGCCGGCGGGGCCAACGTCCTGACTTTC
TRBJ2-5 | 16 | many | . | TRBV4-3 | CASSPEGPPLQETQYF | TGCGCCAGCAGCCCAGAGGGTCCTCCTTTGCAAGAGACCCAGTACTTC
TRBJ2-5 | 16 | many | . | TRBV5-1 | CASSLFLGSGRETQYF | TGCGCCAGCAGCTTGTTTCTCGGTAGCGGTAGAGAGACCCAGTACTTC
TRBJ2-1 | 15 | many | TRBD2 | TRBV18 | CASGPQGLGLLEQFF | TGTGCCAGCGGACCGCAGGGACTAGGGCTTCTTGAGCAGTTCTTC
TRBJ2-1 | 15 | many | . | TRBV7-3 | CASSLLGGEYNEQFF | TGTGCCAGCAGCTTACTTGGCGGGGAATACAATGAGCAGTTCTTC
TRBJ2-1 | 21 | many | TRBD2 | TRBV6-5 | CASSYSPRGGSRLAVYNEQFF | TGTGCCAGCAGTTACTCACCCCGGGGGGGGAGTCGGCTAGCGGTATACAATGAGCAGTTCTTC
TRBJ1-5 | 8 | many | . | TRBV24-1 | CAGQPQHF | TGTGCCGGACAGCCCCAGCATTTT
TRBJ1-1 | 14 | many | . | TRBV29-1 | CSGGRMYGNTEAFF | TGCAGCGGGGGACGGATGTACGGGAACACTGAAGCTTTCTTT
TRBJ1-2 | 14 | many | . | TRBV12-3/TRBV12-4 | CASSFRVGSSGYTF | TGTGCCAGCAGTTTTCGGGTTGGGAGTAGTGGCTACACCTTC
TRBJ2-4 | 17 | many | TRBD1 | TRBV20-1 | CSAQAPQGAGAKNIQYF | TGCAGTGCCCAAGCTCCCCAGGGGGCTGGCGCCAAAAACATTCAGTACTTC
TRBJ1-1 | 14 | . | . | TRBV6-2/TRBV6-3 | CASTERGKDTEAFF | TGTGCCAGCACGGAACGGGGGAAGGACACTGAAGCTTTCTTT
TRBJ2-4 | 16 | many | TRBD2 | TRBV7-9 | CASSPAGGVAKNIQYF | TGTGCCAGCAGCCCGGCGGGGGGTGTAGCCAAAAACATTCAGTACTTC
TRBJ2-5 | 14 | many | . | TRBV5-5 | CASSHEWVQETQYF | TGTGCCAGCAGCCACGAGTGGGTCCAAGAGACCCAGTACTTC
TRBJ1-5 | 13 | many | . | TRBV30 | CAWSVMGYQPQHF | TGTGCCTGGAGTGTTATGGGGTACCAGCCCCAGCATTTT
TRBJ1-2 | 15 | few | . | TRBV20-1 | CSARGGERGNYGYTF | TGCAGTGCTAGAGGGGGCGAGAGAGGAAACTATGGCTACACCTTC
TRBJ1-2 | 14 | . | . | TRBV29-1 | CSVESASLTDGYTF | TGCAGCGTTGAAAGTGCGTCACTTACTGATGGCTACACCTTC
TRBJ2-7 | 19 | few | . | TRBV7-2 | CASSDLGGVDRGFSYEQYF | TGTGCCAGCAGCGACCTAGGGGGGGTTGACAGGGGATTCTCCTACGAGCAGTACTTC
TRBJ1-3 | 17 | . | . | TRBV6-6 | CASSYLPPGPSGNTIYF | TGTGCCAGCAGTTACCTCCCCCCAGGACCCTCTGGAAACACCATATATTTT
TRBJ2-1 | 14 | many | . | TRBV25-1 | CASRGVGVWNEQFF | TGTGCCAGCAGGGGGGTGGGGGTTTGGAATGAGCAGTTCTTC
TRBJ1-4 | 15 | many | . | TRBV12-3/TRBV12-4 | CASSLGQMPNEKLFF | TGTGCCAGCAGTTTGGGTCAAATGCCTAATGAAAAACTGTTTTTT
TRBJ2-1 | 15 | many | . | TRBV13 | CASSLGGTDEGEQFF | TGTGCCAGCAGCTTAGGCGGGACTGACGAGGGTGAGCAGTTCTTC
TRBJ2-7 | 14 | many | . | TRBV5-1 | CASSPYKETGEQYF | TGCGCCAGCAGCCCCTACAAAGAAACAGGGGAGCAGTACTTC
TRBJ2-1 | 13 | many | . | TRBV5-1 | CASSLAISGEQFF | TGCGCCAGCAGCTTGGCTATTAGCGGCGAGCAGTTCTTC
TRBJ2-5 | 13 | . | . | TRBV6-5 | CASRSGWQETQYF | TGTGCCAGCCGGTCGGGGTGGCAAGAGACCCAGTACTTC
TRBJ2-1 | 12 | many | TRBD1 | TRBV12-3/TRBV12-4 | CAVGQGAFEQFF | TGTGCCGTGGGACAGGGGGCGTTTGAGCAGTTCTTC
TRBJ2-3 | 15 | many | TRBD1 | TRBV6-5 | CASSLTGVATDTQYF | TGTGCCAGCAGTTTGACAGGGGTGGCGACAGATACGCAGTATTTT
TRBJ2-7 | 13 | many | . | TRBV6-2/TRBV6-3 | CASSYQATYEQYF | TGTGCCAGCAGTTATCAGGCCACCTACGAGCAGTACTTC
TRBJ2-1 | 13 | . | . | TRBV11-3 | CASSPRGNNEQFF | TGTGCCAGCAGCCCCCGGGGTAACAATGAGCAGTTCTTC
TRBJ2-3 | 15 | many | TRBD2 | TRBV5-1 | CASSAGTSTTDTQYF | TGCGCCAGCAGCGCCGGGACTAGCACGACAGATACGCAGTATTTT
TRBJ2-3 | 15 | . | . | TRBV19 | CASSRYSTSLGTQYF | TGTGCCAGTAGTAGGTACAGCACCTCACTGGGTACGCAGTATTTT
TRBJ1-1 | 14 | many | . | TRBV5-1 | CASSPAPGPTEAFF | TGCGCCAGCAGCCCTGCGCCCGGGCCTACTGAAGCTTTCTTT
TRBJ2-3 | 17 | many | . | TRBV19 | CASSVTGFFSSTDTQYF | TGTGCCAGTAGTGTTACAGGTTTCTTTTCTAGCACAGATACGCAGTATTTT
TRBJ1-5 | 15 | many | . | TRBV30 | CAWSQYAGSNQPQHF | TGTGCCTGGAGTCAGTACGCAGGGAGCAATCAGCCCCAGCATTTT
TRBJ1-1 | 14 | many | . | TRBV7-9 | CASSLVSGAAEAFF | TGTGCCAGCAGCCTAGTGTCGGGGGCAGCTGAAGCTTTCTTT